The 20 T cell receptor beta chains below all came from one sample that was sequenced in a study of glioma-infiltrating T cells after dendritic cell vaccination. Repertoires were generated with immunoSEQ multiplex PCR, while TCRdb's copy carries only in-frame clones and drops some. The table records around 90,000 clones, over 60% of them present only once. Sequencing was performed on blood, taken before dendritic cell vaccination. The receptors were sampled from a human donor with glioblastoma.

The chain carries TRBV2 and TRBJ1-2; 8 bases agree with TRBD1. The CDR3 loop spans 13 amino acids. Trimming cost V 6 bases and J 8 bases; bases outside gene matches: 8. Germline V lookup: CDR1 SNHLY, CDR2 FYNNEI. In DNA, the CDR3 is TGTGCCAGCAGCCTGGACAGGGAGGGAGGCTACACCTTC. The encoded protein is CASSLDREGGYTF. Drawing the rest from reference TRBV2 and TRBJ1-2, the complete variable domain is EPEVTQTPSHQVTQMGQEVILRCVPISNHLYFYWYRQILGQKVEFLVSFYNNEISEKSEIFDDQFSVERPDGSNFTLKIRSTKLEDSAMYFCASSLDREGGYTFGSGTRLTVV.

This clone has just one count. V is TRBV9 and J is TRBJ1-1; D gene uncertain. Germline assignment: CDR1 SGDLS and CDR2 YYNGEE. V lost 0 bases and J lost 5, with 11 bases in between. The CDR3 consists of 14 residues. Here the CDR3 reads CASSVDFARTEAFF. CDR3 DNA sequence: TGTGCCAGCAGCGTAGACTTCGCTCGGACTGAAGCTTTCTTT.

This clone was recorded a few times. The chain joins TRBV4-2 to TRBJ2-2; 7 positions agree with TRBD2. Germline V gene lookup returns CDR1 LGHNA and CDR2 YNFKEQ. The CDR3 loop spans 17 amino acids. V gave up 0 bases and J gave up 2 bases; unmatched junction bases: 6. DNA of the CDR3: TGTGCCAGCAGCCAAGATCGGAGCGGGGAAAACACCGGGGAGCTGTTTTTT. Its protein product is CASSQDRSGENTGELFF.

The V call is TRBV9, the J call TRBJ1-3; tentatively, D is TRBD1 (5 bases). The length of the CDR3 is 15 residues. Trimming removed 0 bases at V and 3 bases at J, with 10 bases between. The germline V gene has CDR1 SGDLS and CDR2 YYNGEE. The CDR3 region is CASSVESGIGNTIYF. The CDR3 region has the DNA TGTGCCAGCAGCGTAGAATCAGGGATTGGAAACACCATATATTTT.

CDR3 amino acids: CASQVRGTGISGGYGYTF. The CDR3 DNA sequence: TGTGCCAGTCAAGTCAGGGGGACAGGGATCTCTGGTGGCTATGGCTACACCTTC. This rearrangement joins TRBV19 to TRBJ1-2, with 9 nucleotides matching TRBD1. The CDR3 covers 18 residues. Trimming removed 8 bases from V and 4 bases from J; junction bases left unmatched: 20. Germline CDR1 LNHDA, CDR2 SQIVND (reference sequence).

The chain combines TRBV11-1 with TRBJ2-2; no clear D. The CDR3 runs to 14 residues. Germline CDR1 SGHAT, CDR2 FQDESV (reference sequence). V lost 3 bases and J 5 bases, leaving 10 bases between the germline ends. CDR3 sequence reads: CASSFQRWTGELFF. In DNA, the CDR3 is TGTGCCAGCAGCTTCCAACGGTGGACCGGGGAGCTGTTTTTT. Looking up the rest from reference TRBV11-1 and TRBJ2-2 gives the full variable domain: EAEVAQSPRYKITEKSQAVAFWCDPISGHATLYWYRQILGQGPELLVQFQDESVVDDSQLPKDRFSAERLKGVDSTLKIQPAELGDSAMYLCASSFQRWTGELFFGEGSRLTVL.

The V call is TRBV7-3, the J call TRBJ1-1, with no clear D. The length of the CDR3 is 15 residues. In germline, CDR1 is SGHTA, CDR2 FQGTGA. V was pared by 4 bases and J by 2 bases, with 14 bases between. The CDR3 spells CASSSKRTGNTEAFF. The DNA of the CDR3 is TGTGCCAGCAGCTCTAAGCGGACGGGTAACACTGAAGCTTTCTTT.

The chain uses TRBV27 and TRBJ2-7; D not certain. This CDR3 is 15 amino acids long. CDR1 and CDR2 (germline): MNHEY, SMNVEV (reference sequence). With 3 bases removed from V and 0 bases from J, the gap between germline ends came to 12 bases. The chain's CDR3 is CASSFSTAFSYEQYF. The CDR3 DNA reads as TGTGCCAGCAGTTTCTCTACAGCTTTCTCCTACGAGCAGTACTTC.

This clone was seen many times. The chain uses TRBV6-1 and TRBJ1-5; 7 bases map to TRBD1. Germline trimming cut 5 bases from V and 4 bases from J; bases unmatched to any gene: 8. The CDR3 covers 15 residues. Germline V lookup: CDR1 MNHNS, CDR2 SASEGT. The CDR3 protein is CASSLTGTLNQPQHF. DNA of the CDR3: TGTGCCAGCAGTCTGACAGGGACTCTGAATCAGCCCCAGCATTTT.

The chain has TRBV5-1 and TRBJ2-2; 10 bases align to TRBD1. CDR1 and CDR2 from the germline V gene are SGHRS and YFSETQ. The V and J ends lost 1 base and 6 bases, in that order; junction bases with no gene match: 18. The CDR3 covers 20 residues. The CDR3 coding sequence is TGCGCCAGCAGCTTGTTAAACGTGGGGACAGGGGTTTTTGTCGCCGGGGAGCTGTTTTTT. This codes for CASSLLNVGTGVFVAGELFF.

The genes are TRBV28 and TRBJ2-5, with D tentatively TRBD2 (6 bases). Germline CDR1 and CDR2: MDHEN and SYDVKM. Trimming left V 6 bases short and J 4 bases short, with 21 bases between. This CDR3 is 16 amino acids long. The CDR3 here is CASSHLPARRVETQYF. The CDR3 region has the DNA TGTGCCAGCAGCCATCTCCCCGCCAGGAGGGTAGAGACCCAGTACTTC.

V is TRBV2 and J is TRBJ2-5; 8 bases agree with TRBD1. The J call may be wrong; the DNA end is better matched by TRBJ2-7. The CDR3 is 13 amino acids. Germline V gene data show CDR1 as SNHLY and CDR2 as FYNNEI. This chain's CDR3 is CASGQGTSYEQYF. CDR3 DNA sequence: TGTGCCAGCGGACAGGGTACCTCCTACGAGCAGTACTTC.

J is TRBJ1-6 and V is TRBV19, with 7 bases matching TRBD1. The CDR3 is made up of 15 amino acids. Germline loops: CDR1 LNHDA, CDR2 SQIVND (reference sequence). J lost 7 bases, V lost 3 bases, and 6 bases had no gene match. The CDR3 nucleotides read TGTGCCAGTAGTATGGGACAGATTCTAAATTCACCCCTCCACTTT. Its protein product is CASSMGQILNSPLHF.

This clone was seen once. This chain joins TRBV6-1 and TRBJ1-6; D may be TRBD1 (5 bases). Trimming took 7 bases from V and 2 from J, leaving 9 bases between them. The CDR3 is 14 residues long. From germline, CDR1 is MNHNS and CDR2 SASEGT. The CDR3, as DNA: TGTGCCAGCAATACAGGTCCCTATAATTCACCCCTCCACTTT. This sequence encodes CASNTGPYNSPLHF.

The V call is TRBV4-1, the J call TRBJ2-7; D may be TRBD1 (5 bases). V was pared by 1 base and J by 7 bases, with 5 bases between. Germline CDR1 and CDR2: MGHRA and YSYEKL. The CDR3 is 11 residues long. The CDR3 loop reads CASSQGQEQYF. The CDR3 DNA follows: TGCGCCAGCAGCCAAGGACAGGAGCAGTACTTC.

V gene TRBV5-1 combines with J gene TRBJ1-1; the match to TRBD1 covers 11 bases. The CDR3 totals 14 residues. J was trimmed by 6 bases and V by 4 bases; bases with no gene match: 5. Per the germline V gene, CDR1 is SGHRS and CDR2 is YFSETQ. In nucleotides, the CDR3 is TGCGCCAGCAGCAGGGACAGGGGGGTACCTGAAGCTTTCTTT. This gives the protein CASSRDRGVPEAFF.

This clone was seen a handful of times. V gene TRBV6-6 combines with J gene TRBJ1-4; weak D call: TRBD1 (5 bases). Trimming cost V 2 bases and J 8 bases, with 12 bases left between them. Germline CDR1 reads MNHNY; CDR2 reads SVGAGI (reference sequence). CDR3 length: 14 amino acids. The CDR3: CASSYDGGYEKLFF. Here the CDR3 DNA reads TGTGCCAGCAGTTACGACGGGGGGTACGAAAAACTGTTTTTT.

The rearrangement uses TRBV7-6 and TRBJ1-6, with D unclear. The CDR3 length is 14 residues. With 4 bases removed from V and 5 bases from J, the gap between germline ends came to 9 bases. Per the germline V gene, CDR1 is SGHVS and CDR2 is FNYEAQ. CDR3 sequence (DNA): TGTGCCAGCAGCTCGGACGGGAATAATTCACCCCTCCACTTT. It specifies CASSSDGNNSPLHF. The complete variable domain, with remaining parts taken from reference TRBV7-6 and TRBJ1-6, reads GAGVSQSPRYKVTKRGQDVALRCDPISGHVSLYWYRQALGQGPEFLTYFNYEAQQDKSGLPNDRFSAERPEGSISTLTIQRTEQRDSAMYRCASSSDGNNSPLHFGNGTRLTVT.

This sequence joins TRBV30 and TRBJ2-3; no clear D. Germline V gene lookup returns CDR1 GTSNPN and CDR2 SVGIG (reference sequence). The V end was cut by 0 bases, the J end by 6 bases, with 7 bases between. This CDR3 region has 12 residues. The CDR3 reads CAWSVLMDTQYF. CDR3 DNA sequence: TGTGCCTGGAGTGTACTGATGGATACGCAGTATTTT. The whole variable domain, remainder taken from reference TRBV30 and TRBJ2-3, is SQTIHQWPATLVQPVGSPLSLECTVEGTSNPNLYWYRQAAGRGLQLLFYSVGIGQISSEVPQNLSASRPQDRQFILSSKKLLLSDSGFYLCAWSVLMDTQYFGPGTRLTVL.

The chain uses TRBV5-1 and TRBJ2-3; no clear D gene. V lost 5 bases, J lost 0 bases, and 16 bases lay in between. The CDR3 runs to 16 residues. Germline lookup yields CDR1 SGHRS and CDR2 YFSETQ. The CDR3 DNA is TGCGCCAGCAGGAACCCGCAGATGGCTAGCACAGATACGCAGTATTTT. Translation gives CASRNPQMASTDTQYF.